Described below is a single T cell receptor (delta chain) sequence and its context. This clone counts as large (0.1 to 1%). The antigen it binds to is not known. Base qualities are not at hand, and no much larger clone is one base apart. Other DNA sequences from this sample encode an identical CDR3 as well. Libraries were constructed by RT-PCR. The sequencing machine was an Illumina MiSeq. TCRdb recomputed clones from the public reads with CATT; identical DNA rows were then combined. The sample profile shows approximately 1,300 delta-chain clones; about 3.2% of them were found once. Roughly 13% of the sample is taken by the ten largest. The data were taken from a study of gamma-delta T cells after stem cell transplantation listed by TCRdb under 2016. The CDR3 measures 17 amino acids from cysteine to phenylalanine. Only the CDR3 region is kept as DNA, spanning 51 bases read in frame from base 1. V loses 2 bases at its end and J loses 4 bases; junction bases beyond the gene matches: 11. Per the germline V gene, GEAIGNYY is the CDR1 and EKD is the CDR2.

The receptor was isolated from a human donor. It is not recorded whose cells these are; they may come from a transplant donor. The sample comprised gamma-delta T cells. The chain links TRDV2 with TRDJ1; 11 middle bases align to TRDD3. The nucleotide sequence is given as TGTGCCTGTGACAAACTGGGGGATATAGTTCTCATCGATAAACTCATCTTT. Its amino acids are CACDKLGDIVLIDKLIF.